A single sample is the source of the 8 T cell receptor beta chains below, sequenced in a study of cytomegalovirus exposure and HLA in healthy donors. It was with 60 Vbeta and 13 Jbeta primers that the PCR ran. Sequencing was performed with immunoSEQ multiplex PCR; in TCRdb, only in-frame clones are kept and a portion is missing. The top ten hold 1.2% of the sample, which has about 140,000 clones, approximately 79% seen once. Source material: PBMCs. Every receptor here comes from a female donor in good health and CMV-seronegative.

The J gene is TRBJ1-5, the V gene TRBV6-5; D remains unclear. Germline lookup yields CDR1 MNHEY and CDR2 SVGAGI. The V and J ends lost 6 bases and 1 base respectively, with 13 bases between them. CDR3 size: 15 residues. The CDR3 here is CASSPLEVSNQPQHF. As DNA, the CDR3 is TGTGCCAGCAGCCCCTTGGAGGTGAGCAATCAGCCCCAGCATTTT.

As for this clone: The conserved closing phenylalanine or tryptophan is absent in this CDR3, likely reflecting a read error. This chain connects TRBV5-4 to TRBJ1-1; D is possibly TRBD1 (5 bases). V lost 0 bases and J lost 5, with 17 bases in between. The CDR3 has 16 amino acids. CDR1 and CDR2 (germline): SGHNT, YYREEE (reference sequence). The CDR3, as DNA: TGTGCCAGCAGCTTGGGCGGGGGATCCTCGGGAACTGAAGCTTTCGTT. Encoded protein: CASSLGGGSSGTEAFV.

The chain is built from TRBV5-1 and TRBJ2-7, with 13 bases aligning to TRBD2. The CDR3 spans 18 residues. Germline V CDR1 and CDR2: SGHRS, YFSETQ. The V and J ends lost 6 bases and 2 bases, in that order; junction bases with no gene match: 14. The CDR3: CASITQRTSGRVAYEQYF. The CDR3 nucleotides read TGCGCCAGCATCACCCAACGGACTAGCGGGAGAGTCGCCTACGAGCAGTACTTC.

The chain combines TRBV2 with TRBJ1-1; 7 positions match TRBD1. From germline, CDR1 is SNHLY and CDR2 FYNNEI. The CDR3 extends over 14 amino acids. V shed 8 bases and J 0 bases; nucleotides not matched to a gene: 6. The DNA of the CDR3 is TGTGCCAGCGCCCCGGACAGGCTGAACACTGAAGCTTTCTTT. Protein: CASAPDRLNTEAFF.

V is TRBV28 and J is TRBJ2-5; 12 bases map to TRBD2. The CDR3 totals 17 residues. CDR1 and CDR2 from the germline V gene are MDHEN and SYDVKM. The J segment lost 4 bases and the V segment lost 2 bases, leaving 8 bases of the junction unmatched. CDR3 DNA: TGTGCCAGCAGTTTAGGAGGGCTAGCGGGAGGGGGAGAGACCCAGTACTTC. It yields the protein CASSLGGLAGGGETQYF.

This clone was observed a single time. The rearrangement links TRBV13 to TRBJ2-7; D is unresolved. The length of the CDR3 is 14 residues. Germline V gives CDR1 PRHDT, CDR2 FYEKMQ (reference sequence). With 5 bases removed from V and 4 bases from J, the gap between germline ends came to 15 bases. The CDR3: CASSPGWVRYEQYF. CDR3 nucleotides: TGTGCCAGCAGCCCTGGGTGGGTGAGGTACGAGCAGTACTTC.

Here the CDR3 DNA reads TGTGCCAGCAGCCTGGGACTAGGGGACTACGAGCAGTACTTC. This encodes CASSLGLGDYEQYF. The chain employs TRBV6-5 and TRBJ2-7; 8 positions match TRBD2. The germline V gene encodes CDR1 MNHEY and CDR2 SVGAGI. The CDR3 runs 14 residues. Losses at the gene ends were 6 bases for V and 3 bases for J; bases not matched to a gene: 7.

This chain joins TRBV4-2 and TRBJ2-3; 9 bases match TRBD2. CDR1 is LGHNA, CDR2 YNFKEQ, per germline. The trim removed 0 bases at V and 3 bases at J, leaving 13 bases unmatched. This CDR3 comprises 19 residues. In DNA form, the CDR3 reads TGTGCCAGCAGCCAAGATCGGCGGGAGACTAGCGGAGGGACAGATACGCAGTATTTT. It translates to CASSQDRRETSGGTDTQYF.